This T cell receptor beta chain is drawn from a study of cytomegalovirus exposure and HLA in healthy donors. Across the study: Of the donors genotyped, about 390 in all, 65% to 90% fell in the Caucasian-associated ancestry cluster. General study results and limits: As was reported, the HLA-A and HLA-B alleles of most subjects were accurately predicted from TCR beta sequences. Indistinguishability led to the exclusion of some V segments, TRBV6-2 and TRBV6-3 included. Cytomegalovirus-associated status was assigned to fewer than 200 TCR beta chains.

A note on this clone: As yet, its antigen is unknown.

13 Jbeta primers and 60 Vbeta primers were used for the PCR. The table came from immunoSEQ multiplex PCR; TCRdb's copy has only in-frame clones and leaves some out. The repertoire holds over 70,000 clones, with approximately 80% as singletons. V shed 0 bases and J shed 4 bases, with 12 bases lying between them. Germline V gene sequence: CDR1 MRHNA, CDR2 SNTAGT. This CDR3 contains 15 residues. The clonotype comes from a woman between 45 and 60 years old in good health and CMV-seropositive. This chain links TRBV6-4 with TRBJ1-2, with D perhaps matching TRBD1 (6 bases). The sequencing input was PBMCs. CDR3 bases: TGTGCCAGCAGTGACTCCGCAGGGGCGGGCTATGGCTACACCTTC. Its protein product is CASSDSAGAGYGYTF.